The sequence of this T cell receptor (beta chain) was determined in a study of beta chain features in type 1 diabetes. Overall study results and limits: Among patients with Type 1 diabetes, TCRB CDR3s were moderately but significantly shorter in every one of the four CD4+ subsets.

Of note for this clone: The antigen is not known.

The length of the CDR3 is 13 residues. Germline V gene data show CDR1 as SNHLY and CDR2 as FYNNEI. Between the trimmed V and J ends, which lost 3 bases and 8 bases, there was a span of 8 bases. Expressed TCRB transcripts were sequenced because the entire RNA isolate underwent reverse transcription. Naive, central memory and regulatory T cell samples produced a mean of approximately 3.6 million reads. Clones were sequenced by immunoSEQ multiplex PCR, and TCRdb holds only the in-frame ones, with some missing. The sample carries 810,000 or so clones, 17% recorded once. The sequence derives from a woman between 18 and 29 years old in good health. Source material: naive CD4+ T cells from blood. The chain carries TRBV2 and TRBJ1-6, with no clear D. This chain's CDR3 is CASSEAGYSPLHF. In DNA, the CDR3 is TGTGCCAGCAGTGAGGCTGGCTATTCACCCCTCCACTTT.